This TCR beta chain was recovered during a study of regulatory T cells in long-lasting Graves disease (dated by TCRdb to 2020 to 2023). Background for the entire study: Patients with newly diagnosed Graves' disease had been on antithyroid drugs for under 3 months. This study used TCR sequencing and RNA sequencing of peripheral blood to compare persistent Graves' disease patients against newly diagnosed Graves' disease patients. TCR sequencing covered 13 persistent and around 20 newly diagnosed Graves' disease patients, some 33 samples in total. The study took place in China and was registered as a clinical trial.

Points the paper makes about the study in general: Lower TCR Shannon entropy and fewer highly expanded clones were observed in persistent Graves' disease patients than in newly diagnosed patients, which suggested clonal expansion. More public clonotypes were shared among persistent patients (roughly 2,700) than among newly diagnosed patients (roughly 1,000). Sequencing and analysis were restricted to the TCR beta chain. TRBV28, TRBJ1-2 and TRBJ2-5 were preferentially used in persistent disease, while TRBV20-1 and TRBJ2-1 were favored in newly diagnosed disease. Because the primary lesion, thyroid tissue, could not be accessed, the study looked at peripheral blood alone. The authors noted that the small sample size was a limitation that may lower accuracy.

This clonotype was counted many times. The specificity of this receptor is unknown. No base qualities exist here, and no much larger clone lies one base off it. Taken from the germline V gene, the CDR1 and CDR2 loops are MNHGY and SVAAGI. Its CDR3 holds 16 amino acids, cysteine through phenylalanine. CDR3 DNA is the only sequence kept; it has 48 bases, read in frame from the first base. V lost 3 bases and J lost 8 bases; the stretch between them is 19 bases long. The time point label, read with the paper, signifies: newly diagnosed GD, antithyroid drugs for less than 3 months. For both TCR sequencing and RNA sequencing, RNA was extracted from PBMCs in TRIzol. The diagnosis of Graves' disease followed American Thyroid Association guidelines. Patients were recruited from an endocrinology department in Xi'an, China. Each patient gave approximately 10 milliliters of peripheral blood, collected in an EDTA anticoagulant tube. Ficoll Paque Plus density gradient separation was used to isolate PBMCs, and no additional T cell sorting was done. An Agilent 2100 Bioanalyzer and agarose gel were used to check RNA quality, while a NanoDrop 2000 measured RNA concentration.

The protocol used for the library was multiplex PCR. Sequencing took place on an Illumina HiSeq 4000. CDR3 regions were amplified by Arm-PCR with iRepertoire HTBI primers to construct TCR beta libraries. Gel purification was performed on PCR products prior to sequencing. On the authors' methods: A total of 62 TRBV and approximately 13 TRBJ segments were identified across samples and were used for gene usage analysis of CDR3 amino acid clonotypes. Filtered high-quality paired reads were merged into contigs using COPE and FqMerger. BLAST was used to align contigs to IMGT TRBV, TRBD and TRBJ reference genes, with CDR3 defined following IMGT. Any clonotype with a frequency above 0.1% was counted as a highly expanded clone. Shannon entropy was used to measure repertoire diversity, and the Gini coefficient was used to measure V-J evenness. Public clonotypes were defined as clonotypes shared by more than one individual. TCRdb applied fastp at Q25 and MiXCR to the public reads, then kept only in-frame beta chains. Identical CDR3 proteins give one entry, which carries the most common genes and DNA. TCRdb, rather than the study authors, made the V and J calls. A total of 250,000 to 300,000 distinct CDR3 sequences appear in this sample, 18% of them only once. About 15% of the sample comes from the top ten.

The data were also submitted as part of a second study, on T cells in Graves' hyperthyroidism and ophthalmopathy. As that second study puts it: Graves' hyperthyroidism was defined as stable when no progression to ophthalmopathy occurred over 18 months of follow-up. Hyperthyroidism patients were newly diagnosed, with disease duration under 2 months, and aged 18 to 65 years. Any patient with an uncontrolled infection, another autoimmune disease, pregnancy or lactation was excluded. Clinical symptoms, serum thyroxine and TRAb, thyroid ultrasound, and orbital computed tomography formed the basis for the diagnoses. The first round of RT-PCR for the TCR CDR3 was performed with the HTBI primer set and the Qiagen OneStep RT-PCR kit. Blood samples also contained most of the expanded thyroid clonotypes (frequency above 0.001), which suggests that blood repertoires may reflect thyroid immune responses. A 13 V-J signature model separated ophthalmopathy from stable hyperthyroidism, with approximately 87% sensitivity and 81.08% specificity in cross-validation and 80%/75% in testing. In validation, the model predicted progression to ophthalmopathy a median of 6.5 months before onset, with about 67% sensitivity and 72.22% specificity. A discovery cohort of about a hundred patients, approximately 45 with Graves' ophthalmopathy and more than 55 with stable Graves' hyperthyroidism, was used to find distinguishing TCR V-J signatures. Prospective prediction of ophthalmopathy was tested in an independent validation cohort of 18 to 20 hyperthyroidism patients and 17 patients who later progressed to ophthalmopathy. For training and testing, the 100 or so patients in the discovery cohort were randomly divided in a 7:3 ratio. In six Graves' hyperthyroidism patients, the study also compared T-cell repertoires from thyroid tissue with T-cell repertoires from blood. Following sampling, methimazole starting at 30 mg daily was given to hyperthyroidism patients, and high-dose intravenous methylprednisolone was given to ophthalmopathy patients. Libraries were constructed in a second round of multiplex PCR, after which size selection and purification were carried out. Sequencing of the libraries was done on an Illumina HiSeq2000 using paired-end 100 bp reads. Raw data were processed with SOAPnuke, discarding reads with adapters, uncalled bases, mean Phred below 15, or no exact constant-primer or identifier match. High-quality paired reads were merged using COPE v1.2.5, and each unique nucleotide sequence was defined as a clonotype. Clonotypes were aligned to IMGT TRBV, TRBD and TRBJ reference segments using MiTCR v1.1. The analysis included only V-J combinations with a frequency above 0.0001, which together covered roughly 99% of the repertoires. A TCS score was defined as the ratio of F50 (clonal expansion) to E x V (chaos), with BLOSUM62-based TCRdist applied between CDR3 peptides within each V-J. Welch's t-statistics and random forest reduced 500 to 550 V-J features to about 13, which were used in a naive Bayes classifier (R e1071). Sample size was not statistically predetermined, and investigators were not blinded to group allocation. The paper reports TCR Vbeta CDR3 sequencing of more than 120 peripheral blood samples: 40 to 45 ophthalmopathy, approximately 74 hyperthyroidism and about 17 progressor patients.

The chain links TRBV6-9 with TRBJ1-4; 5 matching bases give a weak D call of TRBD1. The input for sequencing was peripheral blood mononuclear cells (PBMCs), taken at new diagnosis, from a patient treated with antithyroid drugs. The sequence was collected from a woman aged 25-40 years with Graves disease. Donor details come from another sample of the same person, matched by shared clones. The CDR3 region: CASSYSWDPEREKLFF. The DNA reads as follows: TGTGCCAGCAGTTACTCATGGGACCCCGAGAGAGAAAAACTGTTTTTT.